The following is a T cell receptor beta chain sequence with its context. The sample originates from a study of blood T cell repertoires in COVID-19. Turning to the study itself: Some COVID-19 samples were acute and others convalescent; all came from the United States, Italy and Spain.

The CDR3 is 16 amino acids. V dropped 4 bases and J dropped 1 base, with 11 bases sitting between them. Germline CDR1 is MRHNA and CDR2 is SNTAGT. TCRdb's table, derived via immunoSEQ multiplex PCR, lists solely in-frame clones and lacks some. This sample has fewer than 300,000 clones, with around 89% found just once. Material for sequencing was peripheral blood. J is TRBJ2-6 and V is TRBV6-4; D gene ambiguous. The sequence derives from a man aged 25 to 40 with acute or convalescent COVID-19. The CDR3 nucleotides are TGTGCCAGCAGTGTCCATCGGGTGTCTGGGGCCAACGTCCTGACTTTC. As protein: CASSVHRVSGANVLTF.